The 19 T cell receptor beta chains below all came from one sample that was sequenced in a study of vaccination and CD4 T cells after COVID-19. Antigens of these TCRs are unknown. An Oncomine TCR Beta short-read assay was used to sequence the DNA from cultured CD4+ T cells. TCRdb re-called the PCR reads with MiXCR, one entry per CDR3 protein. The sample lists about 14,000 distinct CDR3 sequences; 45% to 65% were seen once. Treatment reported: roughly 10-day PBMC culture with coronavirus spike peptide pools or control peptides (ViraFEST assay). The sequencing input was CD4+ T cells from blood, cultured in vitro. The receptor source for this set is a human donor who had recovered from COVID-19.

This clonotype came up a few times. The chain joins TRBV20-1 to TRBJ2-3, with 8 bases that match TRBD2. Trimming removed 5 bases from V and 2 bases from J; junction bases left unmatched: 9. This CDR3 region has 15 residues. Germline CDR1 DFQATT, CDR2 SNEGSKA (reference sequence). In nucleotides, the CDR3 is TGCAGTGCTGACCCCGGGGGGGGGTCCACAGATACGCAGTATTTT. Translated: CSADPGGGSTDTQYF.

This clonotype has a single count. The rearrangement joins TRBV5-1 to TRBJ1-2; 9 nucleotides agree with TRBD1. The CDR3 covers 14 residues. Germline V gene sequence: CDR1 SGHRS, CDR2 YFSETQ. V lost 2 bases and J lost 6; bases outside the gene matches: 5. The CDR3 nucleotides read TGCGCCAGCAGCTTCCGGACAGGGGAACATGGCTACACCTTC. Encoded protein: CASSFRTGEHGYTF.

This chain connects TRBV28 to TRBJ1-1, with 9 bases fitting TRBD1. V lost 1 base, J lost 5 bases, and 5 bases stayed unmatched. Germline CDR1 is MDHEN and CDR2 is SYDVKM. The CDR3 totals 15 residues. The CDR3 region has the DNA TGTGCCAGCAGTTTATTAGGGACAGGGAATACTGAAGCTTTCTTT. Residues: CASSLLGTGNTEAFF. Full variable domain (missing parts from reference TRBV28 and TRBJ1-1): DVKVTQSSRYLVKRTGEKVFLECVQDMDHENMFWYRQDPGLGLRLIYFSYDVKMKEKGDIPEGYSVSREKKERFSLILESASTNQTSMYLCASSLLGTGNTEAFFGQGTRLTVV.

The genes are TRBV15 and TRBJ2-7, with D possibly being TRBD1 (5 bases). The germline V gene has CDR1 LNHNV and CDR2 YYDKDF (reference sequence). The CDR3 sequence is 16 residues long. V was clipped by 4 bases and J by 2 bases, with 18 bases between them. CDR3 in DNA: TGTGCCACCAGCACAGAGGTAACCAGGGTAACCTACGAGCAGTACTTC. Its protein is CATSTEVTRVTYEQYF.

This clonotype was recorded only once. V and J are TRBV7-3 and TRBJ2-1; 7 bases are a match to TRBD1. The V and J ends lost 4 bases and 2 bases, in that order; junction bases with no gene match: 5. Germline CDR1 is SGHTA and CDR2 is FQGTGA. The CDR3 loop spans 15 amino acids. CDR3: CASSSTGSAYNEQFF. In nucleotides, the CDR3 is TGTGCCAGCAGCTCGACAGGGAGCGCCTACAATGAGCAGTTCTTC.

The V call is TRBV12-3 or TRBV12-4, the J call TRBJ2-3, with TRBD1 matching 9 bases. CDR3 length: 15 residues. Trimming removed 5 bases from V and 2 bases from J; junction bases left unmatched: 5. This chain's CDR3 is CASSQGQGPTDTQYF. CDR3 DNA sequence: TGTGCCAGCAGTCAGGGACAGGGCCCCACAGATACGCAGTATTTT.

The chain uses TRBV7-2 and TRBJ1-6; no definite D call. Trimming removed 1 base at V and 4 bases at J, with 8 bases between. This CDR3 has 15 residues. Germline-derived CDR1 and CDR2 are SGHTA and FQGNSA. CDR3 nucleotide sequence: TGTGCCAGCAGCTTAGATGGTCGGTATAATTCACCCCTCCACTTT. Its translation is CASSLDGRYNSPLHF.

The chain joins TRBV20-1 to TRBJ2-3; 8 nucleotides match TRBD2. J was trimmed by 2 bases and V by 0 bases; bases with no gene match: 7. This CDR3 is 16 amino acids long. Germline loops: CDR1 DFQATT, CDR2 SNEGSKA (reference sequence). CDR3 in amino acids: CSARDYSSGDTDTQYF. The CDR3, as DNA: TGCAGTGCTAGAGATTATAGTAGCGGGGACACAGATACGCAGTATTTT.

The gene calls are TRBV6-1 and TRBJ2-7; D call uncertain. The CDR3 covers 14 residues. The germline CDR1 and CDR2 sequences are MNHNS and SASEGT. V lost 6 bases to trimming and J lost 5 bases, with 17 bases between them. The CDR3 sequence: CASRIASRPHEQYF. As DNA, the CDR3 is TGTGCCAGCAGAATAGCTTCCCGCCCCCACGAGCAGTACTTC.

V gene TRBV7-2 combines with J gene TRBJ1-3; D ambiguous. The germline gives CDR1 SGHTA, CDR2 FQGNSA. V was shortened by 5 bases and J by 0 bases, with 8 bases between the two germline ends. This CDR3 is 14 amino acids long. The CDR3 region has the DNA TGTGCCAGCAGCCCCAGTCGCTCTGGAAACACCATATATTTT. Its translation is CASSPSRSGNTIYF.

In this sample, this clonotype turned up a few times. J is TRBJ1-1 and V is TRBV20-1, with D possibly TRBD1 on 5 matching bases. V gave up 1 base and J gave up 0 bases, with 9 bases separating them. Per the germline V gene, CDR1 is DFQATT and CDR2 is SNEGSKA (reference sequence). This CDR3 has 14 amino acids. CDR3 in amino acids: CSARGRTLNTEAFF. Here the CDR3 DNA reads TGCAGTGCTAGAGGAAGGACACTGAACACTGAAGCTTTCTTT.

The J gene is TRBJ1-3, the V gene TRBV27, with D hard to call. Trimming stripped 3 bases from V and 0 bases from J, with 9 bases between. The CDR3 extends over 15 amino acids. The germline gives CDR1 MNHEY, CDR2 SMNVEV (reference sequence). The CDR3 loop reads CASSFVPISGNTIYF. As DNA, the CDR3 is TGTGCCAGCAGTTTTGTCCCGATCTCTGGAAACACCATATATTTT.

V gene TRBV6-1 combines with J gene TRBJ2-7; D perhaps matches TRBD2 (5 bases). The CDR3 sequence is 15 residues long. V was cut by 10 bases and J by 0 bases, with 19 bases left in between. CDR1 is MNHNS and CDR2 is SASEGT in the germline V gene. The CDR3 DNA is TGTGCCACCTCCATAGGACTTACCAGCTCCTACGAGCAGTACTTC. This codes for CATSIGLTSSYEQYF.

The chain uses TRBV7-9 and TRBJ1-4; no definite D call. There are 14 residues in the CDR3. The germline gives CDR1 SEHNR, CDR2 FQNEAQ (reference sequence). Deletions cut 3 bases from V and 8 bases from J, with 13 bases between. The CDR3 region is CASSFGSPGEKLFF. The CDR3 DNA reads TGTGCCAGCAGCTTTGGGTCGCCGGGGGAAAAACTGTTTTTT. The full variable domain, completed using reference TRBV7-9 and TRBJ1-4, is DTGVSQNPRHKITKRGQNVTFRCDPISEHNRLYWYRQTLGQGPEFLTYFQNEAQLEKSRLLSDRFSAERPKGSFSTLEIQRTEQGDSAMYLCASSFGSPGEKLFFGSGTQLSVL.

This clonotype was observed a few times. The chain combines TRBV20-1 with TRBJ2-3; D may be TRBD2 (5 bases). Germline V CDR1 and CDR2: DFQATT, SNEGSKA (reference sequence). The CDR3 loop spans 13 amino acids. V was pared by 6 bases and J by 5 bases, with 15 bases between. CDR3 amino acids: CSARLLVGDTQYF. CDR3 coding DNA: TGCAGTGCCAGACTACTAGTGGGAGATACGCAGTATTTT.

This clonotype was found a few times. The rearrangement links TRBV2 to TRBJ2-5, with D unresolved. In germline, CDR1 is SNHLY, CDR2 FYNNEI. The CDR3 contains 12 residues. V shed 3 bases and J shed 4 bases, with 6 bases lying between them. CDR3 sequence reads: CASSESLETQYF. In DNA, the CDR3 is TGTGCCAGCAGTGAGAGCTTAGAGACCCAGTACTTC.

This chain uses TRBV6-2 or TRBV6-3 with TRBJ2-7; 7 bases line up with TRBD1. Germline trimming cut 9 bases from V and 4 bases from J; bases unmatched to any gene: 9. The germline gives CDR1 MNHEY, CDR2 SVGEGT. The CDR3 loop spans 13 amino acids. The CDR3 DNA follows: TGTGCCAGACCGAGGGACAGCGGATACGAGCAGTACTTC. Its translation: CARPRDSGYEQYF.

This chain links TRBV20-1 with TRBJ2-7, with D perhaps matching TRBD1 (6 bases). CDR1 DFQATT and CDR2 SNEGSKA come from the germline V gene (reference sequence). This CDR3 spans 13 amino acids. V was cut by 5 bases and J by 4 bases, with 15 bases left in between. CDR3 sequence: CSALDSPKYEQYF. The CDR3 nucleotides are TGCAGTGCTCTGGACAGTCCAAAGTACGAGCAGTACTTC.

The chain uses TRBV10-2 and TRBJ2-1; 7 bases line up with TRBD1. This CDR3 contains 12 residues. V shed 9 bases, J shed 8 bases, and the junction held 7 bases outside the gene matches. Germline CDR1 is WSHSY and CDR2 is SAAADI. The CDR3 DNA is TGCGCCAGTAGCGACAGGGTCGATGAGCAGTTCTTC. Residues: CASSDRVDEQFF.